Described below is a single T cell receptor (beta chain) sequence and its context. Germline values: CDR1 LNHDA, CDR2 SQIVND (reference sequence). V lost 0 bases and J lost 6; bases outside the gene matches: 9. CDR3 length: 18 residues. In Cohort 3, a recovered donor had either two negative PCRs, clearance, or symptom resolution. The table came from immunoSEQ multiplex PCR; TCRdb's copy has only in-frame clones and leaves some out. Here the sample spans over 250,000 clones, 90% being singletons. The data were obtained in a study of blood T cell repertoires in COVID-19. Study context: Acute-phase and convalescent COVID-19 samples originated in the United States, Italy and Spain. T cells, B-cell-depleted T cells, or PBMCs provided the cDNA or gDNA that served as material.

This chain uses TRBV19 with TRBJ2-1, with 12 positions matching TRBD2. The sample consisted of PBMCs or T cells enriched from blood (not recorded which). The sequence derives from a man aged 55 to 69 who had recovered from COVID-19. The CDR3 DNA sequence: TGTGCCAGTAGTATAGATGCCCGGGGACTAGCGGGCGGCAATGAGCAGTTCTTC. This codes for CASSIDARGLAGGNEQFF.